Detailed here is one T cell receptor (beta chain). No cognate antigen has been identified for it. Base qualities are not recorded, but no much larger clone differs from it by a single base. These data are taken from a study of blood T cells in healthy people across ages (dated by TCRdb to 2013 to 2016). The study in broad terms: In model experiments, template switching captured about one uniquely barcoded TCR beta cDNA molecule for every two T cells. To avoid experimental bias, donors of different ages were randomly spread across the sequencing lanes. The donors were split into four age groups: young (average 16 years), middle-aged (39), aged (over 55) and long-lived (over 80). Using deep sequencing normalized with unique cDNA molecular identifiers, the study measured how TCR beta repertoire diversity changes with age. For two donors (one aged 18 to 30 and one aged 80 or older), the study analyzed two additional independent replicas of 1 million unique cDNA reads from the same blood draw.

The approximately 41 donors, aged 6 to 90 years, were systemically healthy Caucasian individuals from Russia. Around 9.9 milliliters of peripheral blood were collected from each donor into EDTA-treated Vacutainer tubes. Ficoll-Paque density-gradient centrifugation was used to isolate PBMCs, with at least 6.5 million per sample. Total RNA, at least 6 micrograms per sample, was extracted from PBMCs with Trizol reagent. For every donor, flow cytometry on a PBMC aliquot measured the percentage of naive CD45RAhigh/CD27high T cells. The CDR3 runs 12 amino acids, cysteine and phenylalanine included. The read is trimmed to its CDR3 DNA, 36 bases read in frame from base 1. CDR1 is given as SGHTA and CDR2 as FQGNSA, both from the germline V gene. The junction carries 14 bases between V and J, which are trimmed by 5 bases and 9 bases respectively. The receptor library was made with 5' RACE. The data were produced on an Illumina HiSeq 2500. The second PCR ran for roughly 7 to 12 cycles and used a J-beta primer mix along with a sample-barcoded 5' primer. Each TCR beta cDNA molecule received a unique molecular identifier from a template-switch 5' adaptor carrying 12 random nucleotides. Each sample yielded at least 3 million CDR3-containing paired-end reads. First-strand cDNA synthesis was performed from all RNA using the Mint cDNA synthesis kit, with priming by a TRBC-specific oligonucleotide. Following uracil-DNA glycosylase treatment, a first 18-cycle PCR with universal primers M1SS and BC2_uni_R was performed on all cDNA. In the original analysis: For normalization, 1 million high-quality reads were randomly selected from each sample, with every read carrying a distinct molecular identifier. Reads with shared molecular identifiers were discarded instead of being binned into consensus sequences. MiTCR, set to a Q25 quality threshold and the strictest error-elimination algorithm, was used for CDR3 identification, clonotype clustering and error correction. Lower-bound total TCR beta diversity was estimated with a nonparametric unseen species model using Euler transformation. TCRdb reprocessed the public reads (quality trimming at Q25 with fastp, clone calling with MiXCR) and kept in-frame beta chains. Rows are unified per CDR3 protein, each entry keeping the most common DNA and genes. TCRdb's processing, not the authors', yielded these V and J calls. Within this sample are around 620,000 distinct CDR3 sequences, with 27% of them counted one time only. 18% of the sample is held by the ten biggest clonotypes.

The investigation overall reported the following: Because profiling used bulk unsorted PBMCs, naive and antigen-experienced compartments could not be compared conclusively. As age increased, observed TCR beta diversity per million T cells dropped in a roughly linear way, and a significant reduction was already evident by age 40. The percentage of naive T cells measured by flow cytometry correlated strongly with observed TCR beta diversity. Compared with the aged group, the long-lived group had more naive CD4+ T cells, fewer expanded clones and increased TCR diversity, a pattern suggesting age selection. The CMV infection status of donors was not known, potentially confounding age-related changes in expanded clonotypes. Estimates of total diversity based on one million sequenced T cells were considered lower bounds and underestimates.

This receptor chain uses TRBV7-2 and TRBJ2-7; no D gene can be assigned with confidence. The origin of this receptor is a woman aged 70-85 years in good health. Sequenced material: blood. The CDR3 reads CASSPTANPQYF. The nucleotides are TGTGCCAGCAGCCCGACTGCCAATCCGCAGTACTTC.